This T cell receptor (beta chain) was documented in a study of a mutant IDH1 vaccine in newly diagnosed glioma. Looking at the study overall: Beforehand, treatment had been radiotherapy, temozolomide, or both; the majority received both.

Indicated time point: week 47, end of study. Mutant IDH1 20-mer peptide, at 300 ug, made up each vaccine dose, with topical imiquimod. Study-wide findings and caveats: It seemed that pseudoprogression was not linked to changes in the top peripheral T cell clonotypes.

On this clone: The antigen remains undetermined.

Libraries were prepared by immunoSEQ multiplex PCR; TCRdb keeps only in-frame clonotypes and omits some of them. The sample carries some 12,000 clones, roughly four fifths recorded once. This specimen was PBMCs, taken from a glioma patient whose treatment included an IDH1 peptide vaccine. This clonotype originated in a man aged 25 to 40 with glioma.

Here the CDR3 DNA reads TGTGCCACCTCCGGTAGCTATGGCTACACCTTC. Its translation is CATSGSYGYTF. This rearrangement joins TRBV6-5 to TRBJ1-2, with unresolved D. Per the germline V gene, CDR1 is MNHEY and CDR2 is SVGAGI. The CDR3 covers 11 residues. The V end lost 10 bases, the J end lost 4 bases, and 10 bases lay between the germline ends.